This entry concerns a single T cell receptor beta chain. The record originates from a study of response to subunit inactivated influenza vaccine. TCRdb reanalysed the RT-PCR reads using MiXCR and keeps one entry per CDR3 protein. Among about 650,000 distinct CDR3 sequences listed, about a sixth were seen once. Germline V gives CDR1 MNHNS, CDR2 SASEGT. This CDR3 comprises 13 residues. The germline V and J ends were trimmed by 3 bases and 5 bases, with 10 bases remaining between them. The V gene is TRBV6-1, the J gene TRBJ2-5; no firm D call. This sequence originates from a man in his fifties or sixties who received an inactivated influenza vaccine. The sample here was PBMCs from blood, taken 11 to 12 days after vaccination. The CDR3 region has the DNA TGTGCCAGCAGTGAGCGTCCAGCGGAGACCCAGTACTTC. Protein sequence: CASSERPAETQYF.